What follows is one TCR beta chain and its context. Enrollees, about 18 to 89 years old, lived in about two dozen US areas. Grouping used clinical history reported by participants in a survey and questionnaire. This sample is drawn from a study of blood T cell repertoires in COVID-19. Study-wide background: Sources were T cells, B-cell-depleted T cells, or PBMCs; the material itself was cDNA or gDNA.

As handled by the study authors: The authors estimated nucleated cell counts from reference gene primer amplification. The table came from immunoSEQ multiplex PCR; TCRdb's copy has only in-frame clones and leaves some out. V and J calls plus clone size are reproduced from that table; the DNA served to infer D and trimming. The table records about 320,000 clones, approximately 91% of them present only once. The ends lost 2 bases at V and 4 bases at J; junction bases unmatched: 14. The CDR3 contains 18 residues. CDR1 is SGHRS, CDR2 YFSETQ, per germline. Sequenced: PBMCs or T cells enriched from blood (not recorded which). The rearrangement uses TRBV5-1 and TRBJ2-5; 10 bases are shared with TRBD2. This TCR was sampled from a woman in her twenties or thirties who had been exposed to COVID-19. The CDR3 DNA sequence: TGCGCCAGCAGCTTAGGCCCCCGGGGAGCGGGGGGGCCAGAGACCCAGTACTTC. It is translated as CASSLGPRGAGGPETQYF.